What follows is one TCR beta chain and its context. Its binding antigen is unknown. No much larger clone is present one base from it, and per-base qualities are unavailable. TCRbeta CDR3 regions were amplified from genomic DNA using the immunoSEQ Assay, a bias-controlled multiplex PCR. On the authors' methods: The number of nucleated cells in each sample was estimated from the amplification of reference gene primers within the assay. To quantify the absolute abundance of each unique TCRbeta CDR3 rearrangement, sequence reads were collapsed and filtered. For each sample, productive Simpson clonality was calculated by taking the square root of Simpson's diversity index across productive rearrangements. The table was pulled from immuneACCESS by TCRdb, which kept in-frame rearrangements only. Such tables lose some clones; where checked, under half of the loss comes from unresolved V genes, and the rest has no known cause. V and J calls and clone size come straight from that table; D and trimming were deduced from the DNA. The table for this sample lists over 100,000 clones; 91% of them were counted only once. Roughly 4.5% of the sample is in the top ten clones.

The data stem from a study of blood T cell repertoires in COVID-19 (TCRdb year 2020). Background on the whole study: Samples covering the acute and convalescent phases of COVID-19 were provided by collaborators in the United States, Italy and Spain. The prospective study material was composed of cDNA or gDNA derived from T cells, B-cell-depleted T cells, or PBMCs. Deeply sampled blood TCRbeta repertoires from subjects exposed to, actively infected with, or recovered from COVID-19 were included in the dataset. The repertoires were made available in a free public database intended to serve as a resource for research on the immune response to SARS-CoV-2. Samples came from the ongoing ImmuneRACE study (first 160 participants) plus 1,254 subjects from 6 global collaborators. Sample metadata almost always included a de-identified subject ID, COVID-19 status, age in years and sex. HLA class I and class II types, where available, came from metadata supplied by the sample provider rather than from assay-based typing.

Points the paper makes about the study in general: The amount of clinical and demographic metadata varied by source and participant and was provided uncurated.

Looking up the germline V gene yields CDR1 KGHDR and CDR2 SFDVKD. Spanning cysteine to phenylalanine, the CDR3 consists of 15 amino acids. The entry retains the CDR3 DNA only, 45 bases that are in frame from base 1. V loses 3 bases at its end and J loses 4 bases; junction bases beyond the gene matches: 6. Collaborating institutions collected whole blood in K2EDTA tubes following their own protocols. For TCRbeta analysis, collaborators shipped samples in one of three forms: frozen whole blood, isolated PBMCs, or DNA extracted from either of those sample types. The sequence was obtained from a man between 18 and 29 years old with acute or convalescent COVID-19. This sequence uses TRBV24-1 and TRBJ2-5, and 8 junctional nucleotides match TRBD1. Sequenced: peripheral blood. The CDR3 corresponds to CATSDPLTGGETQYF. The nucleotide sequence reads TGTGCCACCAGTGATCCACTTACAGGGGGAGAGACCCAGTACTTC.